Many counts were recorded for the clone carrying this TCR beta chain. What it binds is not known. This CDR3 has 14 amino acids. Germline values: CDR1 DFQATT, CDR2 SNEGSKA (reference sequence). Trimming shortened V by 7 bases and J by 1 base, and 14 bases separated the two germline ends. This sample is drawn from a study of T cells in Graves' hyperthyroidism and ophthalmopathy. Findings and limits, study-wide: Most clonotypes expanded in the thyroid (above 0.001) were also present in blood. Separation of ophthalmopathy from stable hyperthyroidism was achieved by a 13 V-J model.

Thyroid ultrasound, orbital computed tomography, clinical symptoms, and serum thyroxine and TRAb underpinned diagnoses. Amplification yielded TCR beta CDR3 regions, with RNA transcripts as the source. With the HTBI primer set, the TCR CDR3 went through a first round of RT-PCR. TCRdb used MiXCR to reprocess the multiplex PCR reads, holding one entry per CDR3 protein. The table lists roughly 500,000 distinct CDR3 sequences, approximately 48% of them singletons. Sequenced sample: peripheral blood or thyroid tissue (not recorded which). V is TRBV20-1 and J is TRBJ1-5; D remains ambiguous. The TCR comes from an adult woman with Graves' disease, either hyperthyroidism or ophthalmopathy (not recorded which). The CDR3 sequence is CSVRVPYSNQPQHF. CDR3 DNA: TGCAGTGTGAGGGTTCCATACAGCAATCAGCCCCAGCATTTT.